A selection of T cell receptor beta chains follows, all from one sample in a study of T cell responses to AZD1222 COVID-19 vaccine. The method was immunoSEQ multiplex PCR; TCRdb's version includes in-frame clones alone and lacks a portion of them. This table holds around 84,000 clones, roughly 88% found once. Source: peripheral blood, taken on day 0 of MenACWY control vaccination. The receptors shown here come from an adult in good health. Each CDR3 is given with its conserved first and last residue. The D gene is left open where the match is weak. Clone size is given for some rows only: seen once, a few or many times, or a class if the clone is expanded.

CDR3 length | D gene | clone size | J gene | V gene | CDR3 DNA | CDR3 protein
15 | . | . | TRBJ1-4 | TRBV3-1/TRBV3-2 | TGTGCCAGCAGCCGTGAGAAGGCAACTAATGAAAAACTGTTTTTT | CASSREKATNEKLFF
18 | TRBD2 | once | TRBJ2-5 | TRBV7-2 | TGTGCCAGCAGCGGCGGGCTAGCGGGGGGCCAACACCAAGAGACCCAGTACTTC | CASSGGLAGGQHQETQYF
14 | TRBD2 | . | TRBJ2-5 | TRBV6-2/TRBV6-3 | TGTGCCAGCAGTCGGCTAGCGGTAGGAGAGACCCAGTACTTC | CASSRLAVGETQYF
15 | . | . | TRBJ1-1 | TRBV6-5 | TGTGCCAGCAGTTACCCAGGGGCGAGGGCCACTGAAGCTTTCTTT | CASSYPGARATEAFF
16 | . | . | TRBJ1-2 | TRBV25-1 | TGTGCCAGCAGTGGGCGCTCGGGGGTGGTGGTAGGAGGCTACACCTTC | CASSGRSGVVVGGYTF
15 | . | . | TRBJ2-7 | TRBV14 | TGTGCCAGCAGCCTTCTGGGGGGCGGATACTACGAGCAGTACTTC | CASSLLGGGYYEQYF
17 | TRBD2 | . | TRBJ2-1 | TRBV5-1 | TGCGCCAGCAGCTTGGGTCTTGGGACTACCAGCATCGGTGAGCAGTTCTTC | CASSLGLGTTSIGEQFF
17 | . | . | TRBJ1-6 | TRBV4-1 | TGCGCCAGCAGCCAAGATCGGGTCGGGGACCCTCCTTCACCCCTCCACTTT | CASSQDRVGDPPSPLHF
16 | . | . | TRBJ2-7 | TRBV5-4 | TGTGCCAGCAGCCCCTACGAAGCCAGGGGGGGAGACGAGCAGTACTTC | CASSPYEARGGDEQYF
13 | . | . | TRBJ1-2 | TRBV11-2 | TGTGCCAGCAGCCCAATAGGGCTCTATGGCTACACCTTC | CASSPIGLYGYTF
16 | . | . | TRBJ2-5 | TRBV19 | TGTGCCAGTAGTCGGAGAATAGGGGGGTTGGGGGAGACCCAGTACTTC | CASSRRIGGLGETQYF
15 | . | . | TRBJ1-5 | TRBV5-8 | TGTGCCAGCAGCTTGGGCCAGGGGAGCAATCAGCCCCAGCATTTT | CASSLGQGSNQPQHF
14 | TRBD1 | . | TRBJ1-4 | TRBV27 | TGTGCCAGCAGTGTACAGGGGTCGGCTGAAAAACTGTTTTTT | CASSVQGSAEKLFF
13 | . | . | TRBJ1-1 | TRBV28 | TGTGCCAGCAGTTTTCCAGGGAACACTGAAGCTTTCTTT | CASSFPGNTEAFF
15 | . | . | TRBJ1-6 | TRBV4-1 | TGCGCCAGCAGCCAAGAGCAGGTTAATAATTCACCCCTCCACTTT | CASSQEQVNNSPLHF
15 | . | . | TRBJ2-7 | TRBV6-1 | TGTGCCAGCAGTGAAGGGGGGCTTATGAACTACGAGCAGTACTTC | CASSEGGLMNYEQYF
16 | . | . | TRBJ2-1 | TRBV11-1 | TGTGCCAGCAGCCCGTGGACAGCCCGCTCCTACAATGAGCAGTTCTTC | CASSPWTARSYNEQFF